This TCR beta chain was found in a study of blood T cell repertoires in COVID-19. Looking at the study overall: PBMCs, B-cell-depleted T cells, or T cells provided the cDNA or gDNA that made up the material.

Per the authors' pipeline: The authors estimated nucleated cell counts from reference gene primer amplification. Sequenced by immunoSEQ multiplex PCR; TCRdb stores in-frame clones only, minus some. That table gives V, J and clone size, and the DNA gave D and trimming. Among about 220,000 clones listed, approximately 77% were seen once. Trimming cost V 8 bases and J 5 bases, with 14 bases left between them. The CDR3 contains 13 residues. The material sequenced was peripheral blood. The chain joins TRBV12-3 or TRBV12-4 to TRBJ2-3; the D gene is possibly TRBD2 (7 bases). The sequence derives from a woman aged 80 or over with acute or convalescent COVID-19. The CDR3, as DNA: TGTGCCAGCGGTCGGGGGGCCAGAGATACGCAGTATTTT. Encoded protein: CASGRGARDTQYF.